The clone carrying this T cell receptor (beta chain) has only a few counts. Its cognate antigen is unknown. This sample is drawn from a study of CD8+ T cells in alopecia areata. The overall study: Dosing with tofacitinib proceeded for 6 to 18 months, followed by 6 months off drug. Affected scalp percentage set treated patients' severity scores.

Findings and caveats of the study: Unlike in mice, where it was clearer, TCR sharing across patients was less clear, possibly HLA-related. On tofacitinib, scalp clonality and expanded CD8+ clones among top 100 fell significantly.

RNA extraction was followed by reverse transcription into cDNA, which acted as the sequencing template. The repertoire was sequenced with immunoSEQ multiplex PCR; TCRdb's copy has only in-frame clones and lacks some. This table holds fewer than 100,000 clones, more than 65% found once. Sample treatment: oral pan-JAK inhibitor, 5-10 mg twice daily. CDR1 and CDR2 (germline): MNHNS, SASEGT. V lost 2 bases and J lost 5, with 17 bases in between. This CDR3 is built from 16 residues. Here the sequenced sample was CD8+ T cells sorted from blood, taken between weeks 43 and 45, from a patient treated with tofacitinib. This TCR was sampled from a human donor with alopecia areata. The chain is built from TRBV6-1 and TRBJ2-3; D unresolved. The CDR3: CASSEHPPSNGDTQYF. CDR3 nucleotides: TGTGCCAGCAGTGAACATCCACCTTCGAATGGAGATACGCAGTATTTT.